These T cell receptor beta chains were read from a single sample in a study of blood T cell repertoires in COVID-19. Here immunoSEQ multiplex PCR was the method, and the copy in TCRdb shows in-frame clones only, minus some. The sample includes fewer than 200,000 clones, 84% of them seen just once. What was sequenced was peripheral blood. These receptors came from a woman of 80 years or more with COVID-19, enrolled during active disease. CDR3s leave out the opening cysteine and the closing phenylalanine or tryptophan. Fields, in order: V gene, CDR3 protein.

v_gene: TRBV10-3
CDR3aa: AIRSGTGDTDTQY

v_gene: TRBV10-3
CDR3aa: ATHQDSSYNEQF

v_gene: TRBV5-1
CDR3aa: ASSLRQGSLGGANVLT

v_gene: TRBV24-1
CDR3aa: ATSDSVVTEAF

v_gene: TRBV21-1
CDR3aa: ASSYGAYNEQF

v_gene: TRBV6-2/TRBV6-3
CDR3aa: ASSYLQGSTEAF

v_gene: TRBV7-3
CDR3aa: ASSVGTGGSETQY

v_gene: TRBV5-1
CDR3aa: ASSLGALGGTEAF

v_gene: TRBV5-4
CDR3aa: ASSQSSGGAVDTQY

v_gene: TRBV7-9
CDR3aa: ASSKTRGPQETQY

v_gene: TRBV2
CDR3aa: ASSPTGTPYNEQF

v_gene: TRBV7-9
CDR3aa: ASSLGDRGRGQPQH

v_gene: TRBV11-2
CDR3aa: ASSFGVRETQY

v_gene: TRBV7-9
CDR3aa: ASSFAAGTSGGNEQF

v_gene: TRBV30
CDR3aa: AWSVIRGGGYGYT

v_gene: TRBV29-1
CDR3aa: SVDPTGGQETQY

v_gene: TRBV24-1
CDR3aa: ATSDTGAHSYEQY

v_gene: TRBV5-4
CDR3aa: ASSFLDRDSETQY

v_gene: TRBV18
CDR3aa: ASSPLQPPYEQY

v_gene: TRBV28
CDR3aa: ASSLLQGPNTEAF

v_gene: TRBV9
CDR3aa: ASSVGGRDYNEQF

v_gene: TRBV18
CDR3aa: ASSPLTGFEQY

v_gene: TRBV2
CDR3aa: ASSWGGNTEAF

v_gene: TRBV5-1
CDR3aa: ASSLDPAYNEQF

v_gene: TRBV5-1
CDR3aa: ASSSQGDGTEAF

v_gene: TRBV27
CDR3aa: ASSLVGGRANTGELF

v_gene: TRBV7-3
CDR3aa: ASSRTSGSPNEQF

v_gene: TRBV18
CDR3aa: ASSPIGGNEQF

v_gene: TRBV28
CDR3aa: ASSLPDRAFNYGYT

v_gene: TRBV5-1
CDR3aa: ASSLAGTNQETQY

v_gene: TRBV28
CDR3aa: ASSWGTGKKWASSYNEQF

v_gene: TRBV5-1
CDR3aa: ASSLGPGRDNYGYT

v_gene: TRBV7-9
CDR3aa: ASSLLTGSLLT

v_gene: TRBV6-5
CDR3aa: ASESPGTDTQY

v_gene: TRBV7-2
CDR3aa: ASSLDSGSYEQY

v_gene: TRBV28
CDR3aa: ASSVTGRESYGYT

v_gene: TRBV19
CDR3aa: ASSIVSGQGLYEQY

v_gene: TRBV30
CDR3aa: AWSQTGENIQY

v_gene: TRBV6-6
CDR3aa: ASSPRLAGAYEQY

v_gene: TRBV9
CDR3aa: ASSVLPSGTEAF

v_gene: TRBV7-2
CDR3aa: ASSFNIFHSNQPQH

v_gene: TRBV4-1
CDR3aa: ASSPGQGGQPQH

v_gene: TRBV19
CDR3aa: ASSIGGGAGNQPQH

v_gene: TRBV5-1
CDR3aa: ASRTAEIMNTEAF

v_gene: TRBV18
CDR3aa: ASSLMEGNTEAF

v_gene: TRBV13
CDR3aa: ASSPGLAGGPRNTGELF